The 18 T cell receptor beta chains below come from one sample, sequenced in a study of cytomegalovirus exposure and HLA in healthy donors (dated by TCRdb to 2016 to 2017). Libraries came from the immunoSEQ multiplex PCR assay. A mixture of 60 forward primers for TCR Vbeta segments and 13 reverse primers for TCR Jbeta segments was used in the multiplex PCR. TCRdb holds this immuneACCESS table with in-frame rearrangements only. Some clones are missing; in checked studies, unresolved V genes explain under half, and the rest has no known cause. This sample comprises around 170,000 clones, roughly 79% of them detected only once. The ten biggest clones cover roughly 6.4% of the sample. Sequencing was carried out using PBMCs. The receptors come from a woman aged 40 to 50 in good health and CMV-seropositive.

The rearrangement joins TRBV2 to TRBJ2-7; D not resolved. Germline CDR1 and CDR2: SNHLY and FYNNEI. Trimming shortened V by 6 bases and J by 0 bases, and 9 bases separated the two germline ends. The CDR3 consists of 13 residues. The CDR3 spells CASSDSLSYEQYF. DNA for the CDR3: TGTGCCAGCAGCGATAGTCTCTCCTACGAGCAGTACTTC.

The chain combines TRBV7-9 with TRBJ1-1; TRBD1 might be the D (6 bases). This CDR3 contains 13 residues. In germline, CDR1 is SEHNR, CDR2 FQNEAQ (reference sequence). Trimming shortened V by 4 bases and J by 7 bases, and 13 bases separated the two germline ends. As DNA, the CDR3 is TGTGCCAGCAGCTCGGGCAGGGGTATTGAAGCTTTCTTT. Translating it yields CASSSGRGIEAFF.

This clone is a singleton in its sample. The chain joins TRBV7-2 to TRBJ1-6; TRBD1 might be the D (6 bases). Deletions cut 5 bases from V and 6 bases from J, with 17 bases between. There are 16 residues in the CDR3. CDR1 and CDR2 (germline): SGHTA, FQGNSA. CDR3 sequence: CASSPTSGGLNSPLHF. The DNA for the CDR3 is TGTGCCAGCAGCCCGACATCGGGGGGCCTTAATTCACCCCTCCACTTT.

The DNA of the CDR3 is TGTGCCAGCAGCTTGACCGGGGGTGCCTACGAGCAGTACTTC. Its protein product is CASSLTGGAYEQYF. The chain carries TRBV5-4 and TRBJ2-7, with a weak D call TRBD2 (6 bases). Trimming removed 1 base from V and 2 bases from J, with 10 bases in between. CDR1 SGHNT and CDR2 YYREEE come from the germline V gene (reference sequence). The CDR3 consists of 14 residues.

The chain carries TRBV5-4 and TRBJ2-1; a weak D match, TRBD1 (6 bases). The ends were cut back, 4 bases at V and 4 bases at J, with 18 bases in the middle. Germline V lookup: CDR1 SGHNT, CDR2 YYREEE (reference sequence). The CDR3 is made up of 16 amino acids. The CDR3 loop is CASSGSDRTLYNEQFF. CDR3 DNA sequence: TGTGCCAGCAGCGGATCGGACAGAACCCTTTACAATGAGCAGTTCTTC. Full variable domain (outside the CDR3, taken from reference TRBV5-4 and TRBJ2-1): ETGVTQSPTHLIKTRGQQVTLRCSSQSGHNTVSWYQQALGQGPQFIFQYYREEENGRGNFPPRFSGLQFPNYSSELNVNALELDDSALYLCASSGSDRTLYNEQFFGPGTRLTVL.

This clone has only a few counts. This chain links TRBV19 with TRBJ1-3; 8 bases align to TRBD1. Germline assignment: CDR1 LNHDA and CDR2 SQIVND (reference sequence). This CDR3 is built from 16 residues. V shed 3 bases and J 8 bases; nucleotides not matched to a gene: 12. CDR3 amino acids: CASSILPGQVSYTIYF. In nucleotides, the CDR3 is TGTGCCAGTAGTATTCTCCCGGGACAGGTGTCATACACCATATATTTT.

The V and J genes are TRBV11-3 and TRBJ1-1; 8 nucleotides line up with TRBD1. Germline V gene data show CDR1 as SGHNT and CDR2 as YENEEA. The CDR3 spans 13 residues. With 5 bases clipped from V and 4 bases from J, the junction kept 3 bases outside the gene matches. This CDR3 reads CASSHGQGTEAFF. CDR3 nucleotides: TGTGCCAGCAGCCACGGACAGGGCACTGAAGCTTTCTTT.

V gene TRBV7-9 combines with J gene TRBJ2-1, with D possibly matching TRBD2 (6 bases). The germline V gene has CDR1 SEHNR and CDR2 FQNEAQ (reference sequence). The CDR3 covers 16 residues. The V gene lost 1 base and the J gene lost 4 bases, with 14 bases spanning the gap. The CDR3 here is CASSLGRLDGYNEQFF. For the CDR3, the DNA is TGTGCCAGCAGCTTAGGACGACTAGATGGGTACAATGAGCAGTTCTTC.

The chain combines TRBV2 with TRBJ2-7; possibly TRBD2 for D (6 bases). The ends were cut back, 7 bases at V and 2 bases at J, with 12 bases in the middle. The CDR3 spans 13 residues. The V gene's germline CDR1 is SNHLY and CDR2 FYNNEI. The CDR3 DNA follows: TGTGCCAGCAAGTTCGGGACTGCCTACGAGCAGTACTTC. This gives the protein CASKFGTAYEQYF.

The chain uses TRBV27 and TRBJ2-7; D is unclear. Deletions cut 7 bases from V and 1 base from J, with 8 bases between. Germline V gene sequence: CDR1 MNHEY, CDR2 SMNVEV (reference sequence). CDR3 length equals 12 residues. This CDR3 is CASKSPSYEQYF. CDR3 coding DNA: TGTGCCAGCAAAAGCCCTTCCTACGAGCAGTACTTC.

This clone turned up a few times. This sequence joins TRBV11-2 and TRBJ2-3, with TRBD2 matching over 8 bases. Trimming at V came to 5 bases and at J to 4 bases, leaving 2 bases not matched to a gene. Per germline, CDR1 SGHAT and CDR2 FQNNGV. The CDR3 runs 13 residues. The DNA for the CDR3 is TGTGCCAGCAGCCCGGGAGGGGCAGATACGCAGTATTTT. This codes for CASSPGGADTQYF.

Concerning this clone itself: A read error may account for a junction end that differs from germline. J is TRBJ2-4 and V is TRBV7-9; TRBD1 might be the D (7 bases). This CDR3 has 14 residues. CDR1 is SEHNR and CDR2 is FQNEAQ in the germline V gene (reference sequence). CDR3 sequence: CSSSLGGGGDIQYF. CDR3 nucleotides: TGTTCCAGCAGCTTAGGCGGAGGGGGCGATATTCAGTACTTC. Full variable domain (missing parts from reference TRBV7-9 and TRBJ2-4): DTGVSQNPRHKITKRGQNVTFRCDPISEHNRLYWYRQTLGQGPEFLTYFQNEAQLEKSRLLSDRFSAERPKGSFSTLEIQRTEQGDSAMYLCSSSLGGGGDIQYFGAGTRLSVL.

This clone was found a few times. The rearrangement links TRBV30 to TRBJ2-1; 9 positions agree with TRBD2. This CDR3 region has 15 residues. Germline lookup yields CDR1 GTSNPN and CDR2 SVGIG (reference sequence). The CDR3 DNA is TGTGCGGCCACTAGCGGGCCTAGCTCCTACAATGAGCAGTTCTTC. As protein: CAATSGPSSYNEQFF.

CDR3: CASSQVAQGIAEAFF. CDR3 coding DNA: TGCGCCAGCAGCCAAGTTGCGCAGGGGATTGCTGAAGCTTTCTTT. V and J are TRBV4-1 and TRBJ1-1; D may be TRBD1 (6 bases). CDR1 MGHRA and CDR2 YSYEKL come from the germline V gene. The CDR3 runs 15 residues. V lost 1 base, J lost 6 bases, and 15 bases lay in between.

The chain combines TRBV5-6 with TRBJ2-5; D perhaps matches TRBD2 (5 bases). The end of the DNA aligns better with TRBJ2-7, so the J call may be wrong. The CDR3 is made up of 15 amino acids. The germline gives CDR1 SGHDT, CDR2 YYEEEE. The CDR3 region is CASSLDPGSTYEQYF. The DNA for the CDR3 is TGTGCCAGCAGCTTGGATCCGGGGTCCACCTACGAGCAGTACTTC.

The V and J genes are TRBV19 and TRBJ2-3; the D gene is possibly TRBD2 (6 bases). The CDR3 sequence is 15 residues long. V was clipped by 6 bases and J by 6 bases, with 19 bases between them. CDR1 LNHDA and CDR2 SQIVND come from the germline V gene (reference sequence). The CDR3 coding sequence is TGTGCCAGTAGGCTCACTAGATTCGGAGGGGATACGCAGTATTTT. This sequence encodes CASRLTRFGGDTQYF.

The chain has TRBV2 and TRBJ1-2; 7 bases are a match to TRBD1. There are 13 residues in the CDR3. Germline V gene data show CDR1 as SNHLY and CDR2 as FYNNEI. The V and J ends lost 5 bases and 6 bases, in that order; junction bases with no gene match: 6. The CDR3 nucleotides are TGTGCCAGCAGTCAGGGGGTTCTGGATGGCTACACCTTC. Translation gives CASSQGVLDGYTF.

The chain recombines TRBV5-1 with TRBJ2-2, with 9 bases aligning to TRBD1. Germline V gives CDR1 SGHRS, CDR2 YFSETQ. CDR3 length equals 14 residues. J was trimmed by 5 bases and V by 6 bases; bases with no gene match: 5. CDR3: CASTGTGPTGELFF. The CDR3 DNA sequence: TGCGCCAGCACCGGGACAGGGCCAACCGGGGAGCTGTTTTTT.